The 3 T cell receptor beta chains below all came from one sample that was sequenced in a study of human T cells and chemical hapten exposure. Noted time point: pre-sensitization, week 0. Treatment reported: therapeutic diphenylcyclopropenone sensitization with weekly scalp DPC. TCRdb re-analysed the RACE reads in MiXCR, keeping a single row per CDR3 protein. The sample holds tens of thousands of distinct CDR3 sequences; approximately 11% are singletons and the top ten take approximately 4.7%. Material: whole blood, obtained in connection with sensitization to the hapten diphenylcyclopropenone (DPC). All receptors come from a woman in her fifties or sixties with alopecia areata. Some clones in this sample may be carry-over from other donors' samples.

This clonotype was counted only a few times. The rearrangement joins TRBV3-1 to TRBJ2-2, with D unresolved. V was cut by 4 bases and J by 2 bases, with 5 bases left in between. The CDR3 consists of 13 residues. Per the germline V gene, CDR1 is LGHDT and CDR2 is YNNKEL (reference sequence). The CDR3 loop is CASSRYNTGELFF. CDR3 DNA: TGTGCCAGCAGCCGCTATAACACCGGGGAGCTGTTTTTT.

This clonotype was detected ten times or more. CDR3 nucleotides: TGTGCCAGCAGTTCCCGGGGACTAGGGGATGAGCAGTTCTTC. This codes for CASSSRGLGDEQFF. The rearrangement uses TRBV6-2 or TRBV6-3 and TRBJ2-1, with 8 bases lining up with TRBD2. The CDR3 sequence is 14 residues long. CDR1 is MNHEY, CDR2 SVGEGT, per germline. V lost 4 bases to trimming and J lost 8 bases; unmatched junction nucleotides: 7.

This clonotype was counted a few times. The CDR3 DNA sequence: TGTGCCAGCAGCTCCTCCCCGCCGGGCAATCAGCCCCAGCATTTT. This gives the protein CASSSSPPGNQPQHF. This rearrangement joins TRBV5-8 to TRBJ1-5; D remains ambiguous. This CDR3 spans 15 amino acids. Germline loops: CDR1 SGHTS, CDR2 YDEGEE. Deletions cut 3 bases from V and 2 bases from J, with 12 bases between.